The 10 T cell receptor beta chains listed next were all sequenced from one sample in a study of PD-L1 blockade in urothelial cancer. Data came from immunoSEQ multiplex PCR; TCRdb stores just in-frame clones and leaves some out. The sample holds about 71,000 clones, approximately 88% seen once. Sample: PBMCs, taken around atezolizumab (anti-PD-L1) treatment. All receptors come from a man in his 60s with urothelial cancer.

This sequence joins TRBV14 and TRBJ2-5, with unresolved D. V lost 1 base, J lost 3 bases, and 6 bases lay in between. This CDR3 spans 13 amino acids. The germline V gene has CDR1 SGHDN and CDR2 FVKESK. CDR3 in amino acids: CASSQGSKETQYF. CDR3 nucleotides: TGTGCCAGCAGCCAAGGTTCCAAAGAGACCCAGTACTTC.

The chain links TRBV30 to TRBJ1-2, with a weak D call TRBD1 (6 bases). Trimming took off 0 bases at V and 9 bases at J, with 17 bases between the two ends. In germline, CDR1 is GTSNPN, CDR2 SVGIG (reference sequence). The CDR3 totals 14 residues. The CDR3 reads CAWSVEGGALSYTF. CDR3 nucleotide sequence: TGTGCCTGGAGTGTAGAAGGGGGGGCGTTGAGCTACACCTTC. The complete variable domain, with remaining parts taken from reference TRBV30 and TRBJ1-2, reads SQTIHQWPATLVQPVGSPLSLECTVEGTSNPNLYWYRQAAGRGLQLLFYSVGIGQISSEVPQNLSASRPQDRQFILSSKKLLLSDSGFYLCAWSVEGGALSYTFGSGTRLTVV.

The J gene is TRBJ1-1, the V gene TRBV28, with no clear D. Germline lookup yields CDR1 MDHEN and CDR2 SYDVKM. Trimming left V 5 bases short and J 11 bases short, with 21 bases between. The CDR3 length is 14 residues. CDR3 sequence reads: CASSPLTPVGRAFF. CDR3 DNA: TGTGCCAGCAGTCCACTGACGCCGGTGGGGAGGGCTTTCTTT. Variable domain in full (rest from reference TRBV28 and TRBJ1-1): DVKVTQSSRYLVKRTGEKVFLECVQDMDHENMFWYRQDPGLGLRLIYFSYDVKMKEKGDIPEGYSVSREKKERFSLILESASTNQTSMYLCASSPLTPVGRAFFGQGTRLTVV.

CDR3 nucleotide sequence: TGTGCCAGCAGTGGGACAGGGGGCAACGAGCAGTACTTC. As protein: CASSGTGGNEQYF. The genes are TRBV6-5 and TRBJ2-7; TRBD1 matches at 12 bases. The CDR3 has 13 residues. Germline lookup yields CDR1 MNHEY and CDR2 SVGAGI. V trimming: 5 bases; J trimming: 5 bases; junction bases outside the gene matches: 1.

The chain combines TRBV20-1 with TRBJ2-7; no firm D call. The CDR3 runs 10 residues. Germline V CDR1 and CDR2: DFQATT, SNEGSKA (reference sequence). V was clipped by 6 bases and J by 6 bases, with 9 bases between them. The CDR3, as DNA: TGCAGTGCCGACATCGGCGAGCAGTACTTC. The encoded protein is CSADIGEQYF.

The CDR3 sequence: CASSVIGQGAAGELFF. CDR3 sequence (DNA): TGTGCCAGCAGCGTGATAGGACAGGGGGCGGCCGGGGAGCTGTTTTTT. The chain recombines TRBV9 with TRBJ2-2, with 11 bases fitting TRBD1. CDR1 SGDLS and CDR2 YYNGEE come from the germline V gene. Germline trimming cut 2 bases from V and 6 bases from J; bases unmatched to any gene: 6. CDR3 length: 16 amino acids.

J is TRBJ2-3 and V is TRBV7-9; TRBD1 matches at 9 bases. Germline V lookup: CDR1 SEHNR, CDR2 FQNEAQ (reference sequence). The V segment lost 5 bases and the J segment 3 bases; nucleotides outside the gene matches: 6. The CDR3 extends over 15 amino acids. The CDR3 reads CASSTGTGITDTQYF. In nucleotides, the CDR3 is TGTGCCAGCAGCACTGGGACAGGGATTACAGATACGCAGTATTTT.

The gene calls are TRBV9 and TRBJ1-1; the D gene is possibly TRBD1 (5 bases). The CDR3 is made up of 13 amino acids. From germline, CDR1 is SGDLS and CDR2 YYNGEE. Trimming cost V 0 bases and J 11 bases, with 14 bases left between them. CDR3 sequence reads: CASSVGAGFGAFF. The CDR3 DNA reads TGTGCCAGCAGCGTAGGGGCAGGGTTTGGGGCTTTCTTT.

The chain links TRBV10-3 to TRBJ1-2; tentative D call: TRBD1 (6 bases). V dropped 7 bases and J dropped 0 bases, with 12 bases sitting between them. This CDR3 comprises 14 residues. Looked up from germline, CDR1 is ENHRY and CDR2 is SYGVKD. The CDR3 is CAINNRETNYGYTF. CDR3 DNA: TGTGCCATCAACAACAGGGAGACTAACTATGGCTACACCTTC.

The CDR3 here is CASSPGLAGGTGETQYF. CDR3 DNA: TGTGCCAGCTCACCAGGACTAGCGGGGGGAACAGGAGAGACCCAGTACTTC. This chain links TRBV18 with TRBJ2-5; 14 bases are a match to TRBD2. The CDR3 sequence is 17 residues long. V lost 2 bases and J lost 4; bases outside the gene matches: 6. From germline, CDR1 is KGHSH and CDR2 LQKENI.